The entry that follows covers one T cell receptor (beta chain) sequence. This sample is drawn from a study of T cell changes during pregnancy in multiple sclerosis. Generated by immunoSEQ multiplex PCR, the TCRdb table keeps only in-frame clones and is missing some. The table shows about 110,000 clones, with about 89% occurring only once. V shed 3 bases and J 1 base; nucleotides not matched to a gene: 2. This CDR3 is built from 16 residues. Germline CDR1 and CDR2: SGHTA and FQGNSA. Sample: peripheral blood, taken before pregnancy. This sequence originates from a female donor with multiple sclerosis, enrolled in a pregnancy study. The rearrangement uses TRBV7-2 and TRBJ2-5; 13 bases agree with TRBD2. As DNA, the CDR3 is TGTGCCAGCAGCTTGACTAGCGGGGGGACCCAAGAGACCCAGTACTTC. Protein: CASSLTSGGTQETQYF. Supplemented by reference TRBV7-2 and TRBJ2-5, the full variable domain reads GAGVSQSPSNKVTEKGKDVELRCDPISGHTALYWYRQSLGQGLEFLIYFQGNSAPDKSGLPSDRFSAERTGGSVSTLTIQRTQQEDSAVYLCASSLTSGGTQETQYFGPGTRLLVL.